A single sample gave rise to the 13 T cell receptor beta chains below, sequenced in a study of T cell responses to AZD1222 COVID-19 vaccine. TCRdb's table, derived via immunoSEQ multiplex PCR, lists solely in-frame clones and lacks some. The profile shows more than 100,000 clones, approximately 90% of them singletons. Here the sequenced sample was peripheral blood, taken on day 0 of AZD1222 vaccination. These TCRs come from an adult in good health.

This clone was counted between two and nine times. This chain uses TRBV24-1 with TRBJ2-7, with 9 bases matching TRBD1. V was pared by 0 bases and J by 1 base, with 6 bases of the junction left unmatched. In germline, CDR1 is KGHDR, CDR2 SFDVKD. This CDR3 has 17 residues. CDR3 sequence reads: CATSDLMRQGVSYEQYF. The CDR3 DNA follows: TGTGCCACCAGTGATTTGATGAGACAGGGGGTTTCCTACGAGCAGTACTTC.

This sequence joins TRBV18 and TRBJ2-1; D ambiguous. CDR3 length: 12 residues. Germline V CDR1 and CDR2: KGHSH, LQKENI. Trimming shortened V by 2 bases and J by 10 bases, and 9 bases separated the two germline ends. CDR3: CASSPVGGEQFF. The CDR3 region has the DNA TGTGCCAGCTCACCAGTGGGTGGGGAGCAGTTCTTC.

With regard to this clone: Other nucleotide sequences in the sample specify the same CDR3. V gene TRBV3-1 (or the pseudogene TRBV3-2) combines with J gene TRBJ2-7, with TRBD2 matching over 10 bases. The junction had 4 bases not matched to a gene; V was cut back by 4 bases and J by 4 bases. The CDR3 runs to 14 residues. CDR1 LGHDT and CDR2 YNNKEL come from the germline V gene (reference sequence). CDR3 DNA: TGTGCCAGCAGCCCTAGCGGGAGAGCTTACGAGCAGTACTTC. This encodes CASSPSGRAYEQYF.

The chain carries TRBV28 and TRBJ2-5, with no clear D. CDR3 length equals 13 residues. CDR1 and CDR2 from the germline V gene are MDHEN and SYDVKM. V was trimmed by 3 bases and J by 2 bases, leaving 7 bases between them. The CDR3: CASSFIGQETQYF. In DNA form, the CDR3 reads TGTGCCAGCAGTTTTATAGGACAAGAGACCCAGTACTTC.

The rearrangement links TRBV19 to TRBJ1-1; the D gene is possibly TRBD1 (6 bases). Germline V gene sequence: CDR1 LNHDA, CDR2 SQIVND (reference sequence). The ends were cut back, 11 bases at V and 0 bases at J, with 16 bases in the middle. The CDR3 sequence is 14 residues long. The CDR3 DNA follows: TGTGCCGGATCTTTTACAGGGCTGAACACTGAAGCTTTCTTT. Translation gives CAGSFTGLNTEAFF.

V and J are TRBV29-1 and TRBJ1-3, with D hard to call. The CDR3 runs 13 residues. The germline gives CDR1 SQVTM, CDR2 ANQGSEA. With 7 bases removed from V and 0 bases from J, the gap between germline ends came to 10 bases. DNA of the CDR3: TGCAGCGCCGCAGAGCACTCTGGAAACACCATATATTTT. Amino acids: CSAAEHSGNTIYF. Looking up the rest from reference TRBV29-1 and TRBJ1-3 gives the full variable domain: SAVISQKPSRDICQRGTSLTIQCQVDSQVTMMFWYRQQPGQSLTLIATANQGSEATYESGFVIDKFPISRPNLTFSTLTVSNMSPEDSSIYLCSAAEHSGNTIYFGEGSWLTVV.

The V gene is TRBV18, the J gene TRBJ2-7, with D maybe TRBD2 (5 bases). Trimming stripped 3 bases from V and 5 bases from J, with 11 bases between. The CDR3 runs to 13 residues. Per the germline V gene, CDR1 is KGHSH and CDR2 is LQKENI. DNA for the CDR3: TGTGCCAGCTCACCGAGGGAATTGCACGAGCAGTACTTC. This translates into CASSPRELHEQYF.

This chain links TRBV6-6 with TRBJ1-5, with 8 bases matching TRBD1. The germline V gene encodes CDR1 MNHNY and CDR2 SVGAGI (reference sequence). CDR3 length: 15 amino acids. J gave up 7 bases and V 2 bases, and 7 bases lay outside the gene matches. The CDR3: CASSYIGTGIQPQHF. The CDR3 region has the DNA TGTGCCAGCAGTTACATTGGGACAGGTATACAGCCCCAGCATTTT.

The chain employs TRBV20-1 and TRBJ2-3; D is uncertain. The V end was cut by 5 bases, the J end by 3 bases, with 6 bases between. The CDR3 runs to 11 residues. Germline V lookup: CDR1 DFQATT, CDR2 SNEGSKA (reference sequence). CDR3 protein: CSAWGTDTQYF. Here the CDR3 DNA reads TGCAGTGCTTGGGGAACAGATACGCAGTATTTT.

CDR3 nucleotide sequence: TGTGCCAGCAGTTCGACCGGACACGAGAATCAGCCCCAGCATTTT. It is translated as CASSSTGHENQPQHF. The chain uses TRBV7-9 and TRBJ1-5; the D gene is possibly TRBD1 (5 bases). Between the trimmed V and J ends, which lost 6 bases and 4 bases, there was a span of 16 bases. The V gene's germline CDR1 is SEHNR and CDR2 FQNEAQ (reference sequence). The CDR3 is 15 residues long.

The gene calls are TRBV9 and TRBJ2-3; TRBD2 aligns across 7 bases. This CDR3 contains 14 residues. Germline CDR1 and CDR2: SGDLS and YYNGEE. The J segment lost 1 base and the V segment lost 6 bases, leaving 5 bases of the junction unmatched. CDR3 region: CASTGGGGTDTQYF. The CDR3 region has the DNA TGTGCCAGCACCGGGGGAGGGGGCACAGATACGCAGTATTTT.

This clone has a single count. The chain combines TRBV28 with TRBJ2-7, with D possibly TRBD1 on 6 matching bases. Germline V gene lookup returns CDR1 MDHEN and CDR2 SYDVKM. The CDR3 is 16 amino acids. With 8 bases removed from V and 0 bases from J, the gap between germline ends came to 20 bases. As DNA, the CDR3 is TGTGCCAGCGAGGGGGAACGGCGGAAGAGCTCCTACGAGCAGTACTTC. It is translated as CASEGERRKSSYEQYF.

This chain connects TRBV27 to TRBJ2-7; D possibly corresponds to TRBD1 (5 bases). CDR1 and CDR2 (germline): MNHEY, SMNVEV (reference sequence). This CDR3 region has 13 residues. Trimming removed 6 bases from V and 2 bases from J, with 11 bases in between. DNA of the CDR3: TGTGCCAGCAGCCTGACAGATACCTACGAGCAGTACTTC. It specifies CASSLTDTYEQYF.